These T cell receptor beta chains were read from a single sample in a study of T cell responses to AZD1222 COVID-19 vaccine. Here immunoSEQ multiplex PCR was the method, and the copy in TCRdb shows in-frame clones only, minus some. The table shows more than 85,000 clones, with around 85% occurring only once. Source: peripheral blood, taken 28 days after the second AZD1222 dose. The receptor set was obtained from an adult who received the AZD1222 COVID-19 vaccine. CDR3s include the opening cysteine and the closing phenylalanine or tryptophan. The D gene is left open where the match is weak. The size of a clone is reported for some rows only, either as once, few or many, or as a class for expanded clones.

CDR3 length: 15
J gene: TRBJ2-3
clone size: -
D gene: -
V gene: TRBV19
CDR3 DNA: TGTGCCAGTAGTACATCCGACATGATCCTCAGATCCCAGTATTTT
CDR3 protein: CASSTSDMILRSQYF

CDR3 length: 16
J gene: TRBJ2-3
clone size: -
D gene: TRBD2
V gene: TRBV7-9
CDR3 DNA: TGTGCCAGCAGCTTCGGGGCTAGCGGATACACAGATACGCAGTATTTT
CDR3 protein: CASSFGASGYTDTQYF

CDR3 length: 14
J gene: TRBJ1-6
clone size: -
D gene: -
V gene: TRBV5-5
CDR3 DNA: TGTGCCAGCAGCTTTCCAGGGTTCGGCTCACCCCTCCACTTT
CDR3 protein: CASSFPGFGSPLHF

CDR3 length: 13
J gene: TRBJ2-5
clone size: few
D gene: -
V gene: TRBV4-3
CDR3 DNA: TGCGCCAGCAGCCAATCAAGGTTTGAGACCCAGTACTTC
CDR3 protein: CASSQSRFETQYF

CDR3 length: 15
J gene: TRBJ2-7
clone size: -
D gene: TRBD2
V gene: TRBV5-1
CDR3 DNA: TGCGCCAGCAGCGCTGGAGGAGCGGGAGGGTACGAGCAGTACTTC
CDR3 protein: CASSAGGAGGYEQYF

CDR3 length: 16
J gene: TRBJ1-4
clone size: -
D gene: -
V gene: TRBV3-1/TRBV3-2
CDR3 DNA: TGTGCCAGCAGCCCACCTCTGGGGGGGAGTAATGAAAAACTGTTTTTT
CDR3 protein: CASSPPLGGSNEKLFF

CDR3 length: 15
J gene: TRBJ2-7
clone size: -
D gene: TRBD1
V gene: TRBV4-1
CDR3 DNA: TGCGCCAGCAGCCACCCCGGGACAGGGGGCACCGAGCAGTACTTC
CDR3 protein: CASSHPGTGGTEQYF

CDR3 length: 15
J gene: TRBJ2-1
clone size: once
D gene: TRBD1
V gene: TRBV3-1/TRBV3-2
CDR3 DNA: TGTGCCAGCAGTTTTCTTATCAGGGGGCACAATGAGCAGTTCTTC
CDR3 protein: CASSFLIRGHNEQFF

CDR3 length: 14
J gene: TRBJ2-6
clone size: -
D gene: -
V gene: TRBV7-8
CDR3 DNA: TGTGCCAGCAGCTTGAGGTCTGGGGCCAACGTCCTGACTTTC
CDR3 protein: CASSLRSGANVLTF

CDR3 length: 12
J gene: TRBJ1-2
clone size: -
D gene: TRBD1
V gene: TRBV3-1/TRBV3-2
CDR3 DNA: TGTGCCAGCAGCCAGACAGGGTATGGCTACACCTTC
CDR3 protein: CASSQTGYGYTF

CDR3 length: 12
J gene: TRBJ1-1
clone size: once
D gene: -
V gene: TRBV7-9
CDR3 DNA: TGTGCCAGCGGGTTTCAGGGGACTGAAGCTTTCTTT
CDR3 protein: CASGFQGTEAFF

CDR3 length: 15
J gene: TRBJ1-1
clone size: -
D gene: -
V gene: TRBV5-4
CDR3 DNA: TGTGCCAGCAGCCCCACACGACACTCGCCAGGTGAAGCTTTCTTT
CDR3 protein: CASSPTRHSPGEAFF

CDR3 length: 13
J gene: TRBJ1-1
clone size: medium-sized
D gene: -
V gene: TRBV7-9
CDR3 DNA: TGTGCCAGCAGCCCCCAGGGGAACACTGAAGCTTTCTTT
CDR3 protein: CASSPQGNTEAFF

CDR3 length: 17
J gene: TRBJ1-2
clone size: -
D gene: -
V gene: TRBV5-1
CDR3 DNA: TGCGCCAGCAGCTTGAGACCCCCCAGGCGGGCTAACTATGGCTACACCTTC
CDR3 protein: CASSLRPPRRANYGYTF

CDR3 length: 13
J gene: TRBJ2-5
clone size: -
D gene: -
V gene: TRBV18
CDR3 DNA: TGTGCCAGCTCGGAGTTAAGGCGAGAGACCCAGTACTTC
CDR3 protein: CASSELRRETQYF

CDR3 length: 15
J gene: TRBJ1-5
clone size: -
D gene: -
V gene: TRBV5-6
CDR3 DNA: TGTGCCAGCACAGCCAAGGGGGAAAGAGGTCAGCCCCAGCATTTT
CDR3 protein: CASTAKGERGQPQHF

CDR3 length: 15
J gene: TRBJ2-5
clone size: -
D gene: TRBD2
V gene: TRBV29-1
CDR3 DNA: TGCAGCGTTGTGGTGGCGGGAGGCCCCCAAGAGACCCAGTACTTC
CDR3 protein: CSVVVAGGPQETQYF

CDR3 length: 14
J gene: TRBJ2-7
clone size: -
D gene: -
V gene: TRBV25-1
CDR3 DNA: TGTGCCAGCAGTGAAGTAGAGGAGCCCTACGAGCAGTACTTC
CDR3 protein: CASSEVEEPYEQYF

CDR3 length: 14
J gene: TRBJ2-7
clone size: -
D gene: -
V gene: TRBV6-5
CDR3 DNA: TGTGCCAGCAGTTACTCGATCCTTCGCTACGAGCAGTACTTC
CDR3 protein: CASSYSILRYEQYF

CDR3 length: 16
J gene: TRBJ2-5
clone size: -
D gene: TRBD1
V gene: TRBV5-1
CDR3 DNA: TGCGCCAGCAGCGCGGGACAGGGGGCGGCTACAGAGACCCAGTACTTC
CDR3 protein: CASSAGQGAATETQYF

CDR3 length: 16
J gene: TRBJ2-7
clone size: -
D gene: -
V gene: TRBV27
CDR3 DNA: TGTGCCAGCAGTTTATCTATTCGTAGCGCTCGCTACGAGCAGTACTTC
CDR3 protein: CASSLSIRSARYEQYF

CDR3 length: 14
J gene: TRBJ2-7
clone size: once
D gene: -
V gene: TRBV5-4
CDR3 DNA: TGTGCCAGCAGCTTTCGGGACGGCTACTACGAGCAGTACTTC
CDR3 protein: CASSFRDGYYEQYF

CDR3 length: 12
J gene: TRBJ2-1
clone size: -
D gene: -
V gene: TRBV28
CDR3 DNA: TGTGCCAGCAGTTTCTGGGACAATGAGCAGTTCTTC
CDR3 protein: CASSFWDNEQFF

CDR3 length: 16
J gene: TRBJ2-1
clone size: -
D gene: TRBD2
V gene: TRBV7-2
CDR3 DNA: TGTGCCAGCAGCTCATTCCTAGCGGGAGGAGGTGGTGAGCAGTTCTTC
CDR3 protein: CASSSFLAGGGGEQFF

CDR3 length: 15
J gene: TRBJ2-3
clone size: -
D gene: TRBD2
V gene: TRBV7-9
CDR3 DNA: TGTGCCAGCAGCTCTAGCGGGAGTACTAAAGATACGCAGTATTTT
CDR3 protein: CASSSSGSTKDTQYF

CDR3 length: 13
J gene: TRBJ1-1
clone size: -
D gene: -
V gene: TRBV28
CDR3 DNA: TGTGCCAGCAGTTTCTCCGGGCCCACTGAAGCTTTCTTT
CDR3 protein: CASSFSGPTEAFF

CDR3 length: 15
J gene: TRBJ2-7
clone size: few
D gene: TRBD1
V gene: TRBV5-1
CDR3 DNA: TGCGCCAGCAGCGACAGGGTAAAGGACTCCTACGAGCAGTACTTC
CDR3 protein: CASSDRVKDSYEQYF

CDR3 length: 15
J gene: TRBJ2-7
clone size: -
D gene: -
V gene: TRBV10-3
CDR3 DNA: TGTGCCGTGCAAACCGGGACAGCGGGTCTCTACGAGCAGTACTTC
CDR3 protein: CAVQTGTAGLYEQYF

CDR3 length: 12
J gene: TRBJ1-1
clone size: -
D gene: -
V gene: TRBV6-5
CDR3 DNA: TGTGCCAGCAGTTACAAGAAGGGAGAAGCTTTCTTT
CDR3 protein: CASSYKKGEAFF

CDR3 length: 14
J gene: TRBJ2-5
clone size: -
D gene: -
V gene: TRBV13
CDR3 DNA: TGTGCCAGCAGCTTAGCGGCTAGCTCTGAGACCCAGTACTTC
CDR3 protein: CASSLAASSETQYF

CDR3 length: 18
J gene: TRBJ1-4
clone size: once
D gene: TRBD1
V gene: TRBV9
CDR3 DNA: TGTGCCAGCAGCCGCTCCGGGACAGGGTACTTGGCTAATGAAAAACTGTTTTTT
CDR3 protein: CASSRSGTGYLANEKLFF

CDR3 length: 16
J gene: TRBJ2-1
clone size: -
D gene: TRBD2
V gene: TRBV7-2
CDR3 DNA: TGTGCCAGCAGCTTAGACGGGACTAGCGGACACAATGAGCAGTTCTTC
CDR3 protein: CASSLDGTSGHNEQFF

CDR3 length: 15
J gene: TRBJ1-5
clone size: once
D gene: -
V gene: TRBV7-2
CDR3 DNA: TGTGCCAGCAGCTCAGTCAGAAATACCAATCAGCCCCAGCATTTT
CDR3 protein: CASSSVRNTNQPQHF

CDR3 length: 14
J gene: TRBJ2-5
clone size: -
D gene: TRBD1
V gene: TRBV29-1
CDR3 DNA: TGCAGCGTTGCCCCGGGACAGGCCCAAGAGACCCAGTACTTC
CDR3 protein: CSVAPGQAQETQYF

CDR3 length: 14
J gene: TRBJ2-1
clone size: -
D gene: -
V gene: TRBV5-6
CDR3 DNA: TGTGCCAGCAGCTTTGGGCAGGGGAGGAATGAGCAGTTCTTC
CDR3 protein: CASSFGQGRNEQFF

CDR3 length: 14
J gene: TRBJ2-5
clone size: -
D gene: TRBD2
V gene: TRBV4-3
CDR3 DNA: TGCGCCAGCAGCCTTAACGGGGGGCAAGAGACCCAGTACTTC
CDR3 protein: CASSLNGGQETQYF

CDR3 length: 17
J gene: TRBJ1-2
clone size: -
D gene: -
V gene: TRBV19
CDR3 DNA: TGTGCCAGTAGTGAGTTCGGGTCCACCGGGACCAGCTCCGGCTACACCTTC
CDR3 protein: CASSEFGSTGTSSGYTF

CDR3 length: 15
J gene: TRBJ2-7
clone size: once
D gene: TRBD2
V gene: TRBV18
CDR3 DNA: TGTGCCAGCTCACCAGGACTAGCGGGCCTCTACGAGCAGTACTTC
CDR3 protein: CASSPGLAGLYEQYF

CDR3 length: 14
J gene: TRBJ2-3
clone size: -
D gene: -
V gene: TRBV18
CDR3 DNA: TGTGCCAGCTCACCAAAAAGGGTGACAGATACGCAGTATTTT
CDR3 protein: CASSPKRVTDTQYF

CDR3 length: 14
J gene: TRBJ1-2
clone size: -
D gene: -
V gene: TRBV5-4
CDR3 DNA: TGTGCCAGCAGCTCAAGGACAGAAAACTATGGCTACACCTTC
CDR3 protein: CASSSRTENYGYTF

CDR3 length: 15
J gene: TRBJ1-5
clone size: -
D gene: -
V gene: TRBV19
CDR3 DNA: TGTGCCAGTAGTTCTTGGGCGTCGGTGAGTCAGCCCCAGCATTTT
CDR3 protein: CASSSWASVSQPQHF

CDR3 length: 14
J gene: TRBJ1-4
clone size: -
D gene: TRBD1
V gene: TRBV5-1
CDR3 DNA: TGCGCCAGCAGCTTGGGACAGGGGGTAAAAAAACTGTTTTTT
CDR3 protein: CASSLGQGVKKLFF

CDR3 length: 13
J gene: TRBJ1-1
clone size: -
D gene: -
V gene: TRBV29-1
CDR3 DNA: TGCAGCGTACCGACAGGTAAAGCCACTGAAGCTTTCTTT
CDR3 protein: CSVPTGKATEAFF

CDR3 length: 14
J gene: TRBJ2-7
clone size: -
D gene: TRBD1
V gene: TRBV7-9
CDR3 DNA: TGTGCCAGCAGCCCAGGGACATCCAGGGGGGAGCAGTACTTC
CDR3 protein: CASSPGTSRGEQYF

CDR3 length: 12
J gene: TRBJ1-2
clone size: -
D gene: -
V gene: TRBV7-9
CDR3 DNA: TGTGCCAGCAGCTCCTCCAGGGGTGGCTACACCTTC
CDR3 protein: CASSSSRGGYTF

CDR3 length: 20
J gene: TRBJ2-1
clone size: -
D gene: -
V gene: TRBV21-1
CDR3 DNA: TGTGCCAGCAGAGGGGGGGGACCGTGCGGACCCTCCAGCTCCTACAATGAGCAGTTCTTC
CDR3 protein: CASRGGGPCGPSSSYNEQFF

CDR3 length: 11
J gene: TRBJ2-5
clone size: -
D gene: -
V gene: TRBV20-1
CDR3 DNA: TGCAGTGTTGAGCAGGGGGAGACCCAGTACTTC
CDR3 protein: CSVEQGETQYF

CDR3 length: 15
J gene: TRBJ2-1
clone size: -
D gene: TRBD2
V gene: TRBV9
CDR3 DNA: TGTGCCAGCAGCGTCGGACTAGAGAGATACAATGAGCAGTTCTTC
CDR3 protein: CASSVGLERYNEQFF

CDR3 length: 17
J gene: TRBJ2-7
clone size: -
D gene: TRBD1
V gene: TRBV5-1
CDR3 DNA: TGCGCCAGCAGCTTGGCAGGGCAGGGGGAAGTCTCGGGCGAGCAGTACTTC
CDR3 protein: CASSLAGQGEVSGEQYF

CDR3 length: 14
J gene: TRBJ1-3
clone size: medium-sized
D gene: -
V gene: TRBV28
CDR3 DNA: TGTGCCAGCAGGCCGACAGGAGGTGGAAACACCATATATTTT
CDR3 protein: CASRPTGGGNTIYF

CDR3 length: 15
J gene: TRBJ2-7
clone size: -
D gene: TRBD2
V gene: TRBV11-2
CDR3 DNA: TGTGCCAGCAGCTTAACTAGCGGGGAGCGCTACGAGCAGTACTTC
CDR3 protein: CASSLTSGERYEQYF

CDR3 length: 16
J gene: TRBJ2-3
clone size: -
D gene: TRBD1
V gene: TRBV4-3
CDR3 DNA: TGCGCCAGCAGCCAGCAGACAGGGGAATTCACAGATACGCAGTATTTT
CDR3 protein: CASSQQTGEFTDTQYF

CDR3 length: 16
J gene: TRBJ2-3
clone size: -
D gene: -
V gene: TRBV7-8
CDR3 DNA: TGTGCCAGCAGTCCCCGGGGACTTACAAACACAGATACGCAGTATTTT
CDR3 protein: CASSPRGLTNTDTQYF